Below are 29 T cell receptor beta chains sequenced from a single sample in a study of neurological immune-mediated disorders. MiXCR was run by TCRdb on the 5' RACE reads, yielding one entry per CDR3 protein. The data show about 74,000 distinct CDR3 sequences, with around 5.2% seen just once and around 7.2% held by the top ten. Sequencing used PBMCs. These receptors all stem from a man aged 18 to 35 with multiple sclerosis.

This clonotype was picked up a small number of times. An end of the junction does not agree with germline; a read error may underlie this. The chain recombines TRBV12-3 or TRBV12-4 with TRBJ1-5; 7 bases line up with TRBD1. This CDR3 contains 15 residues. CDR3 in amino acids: CASSLRRQGDQPQNF. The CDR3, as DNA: TGTGCCAGCAGTTTGAGGAGACAGGGAGATCAGCCCCAGAATTTT.

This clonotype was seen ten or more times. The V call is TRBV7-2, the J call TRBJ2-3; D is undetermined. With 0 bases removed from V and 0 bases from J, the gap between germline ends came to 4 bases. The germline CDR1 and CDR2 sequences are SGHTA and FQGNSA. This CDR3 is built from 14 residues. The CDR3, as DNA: TGTGCCAGCAGCTTAGCGCGGAGCACAGATACGCAGTATTTT. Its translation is CASSLARSTDTQYF.

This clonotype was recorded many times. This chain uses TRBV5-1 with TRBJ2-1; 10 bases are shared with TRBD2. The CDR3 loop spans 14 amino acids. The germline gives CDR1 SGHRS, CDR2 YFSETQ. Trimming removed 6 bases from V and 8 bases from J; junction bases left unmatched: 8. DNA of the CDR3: TGCGCCAGCACGAGGAGCGGGAGGGCCGATGAGCAGTTCTTC. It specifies CASTRSGRADEQFF.

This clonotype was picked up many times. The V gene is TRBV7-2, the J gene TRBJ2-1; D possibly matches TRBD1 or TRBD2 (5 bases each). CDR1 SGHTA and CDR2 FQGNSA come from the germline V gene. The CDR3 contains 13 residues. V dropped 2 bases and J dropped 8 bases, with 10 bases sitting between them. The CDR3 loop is CASSLNQGDEQFF. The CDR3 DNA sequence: TGTGCCAGCAGCTTAAACCAGGGAGATGAGCAGTTCTTC. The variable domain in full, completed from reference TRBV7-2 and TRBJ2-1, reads GAGVSQSPSNKVTEKGKDVELRCDPISGHTALYWYRQSLGQGLEFLIYFQGNSAPDKSGLPSDRFSAERTGGSVSTLTIQRTQQEDSAVYLCASSLNQGDEQFFGPGTRLTVL.

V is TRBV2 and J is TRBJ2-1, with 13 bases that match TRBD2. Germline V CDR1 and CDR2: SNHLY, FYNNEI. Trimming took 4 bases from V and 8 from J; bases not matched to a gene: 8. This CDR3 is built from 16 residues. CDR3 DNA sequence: TGTGCCAGCAGTGTCTCCGGGACTAGCGGGACGGATGAGCAGTTCTTC. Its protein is CASSVSGTSGTDEQFF.

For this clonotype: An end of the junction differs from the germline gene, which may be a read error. CDR3 DNA: TGTGCCAGCAGCTTAGGGCAGGGGCGAGTGGGACAGCCCCAGAATTTT. This translates into CASSLGQGRVGQPQNF. This rearrangement joins TRBV7-2 to TRBJ1-5; 7 nucleotides line up with TRBD1. The CDR3 is made up of 16 amino acids. Germline assignment: CDR1 SGHTA and CDR2 FQGNSA.

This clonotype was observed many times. The DNA of the CDR3 is TGTGCCAGCAGTTTAACCCCAGCGAAAAACACTGAAGCTTTCTTT. Protein product: CASSLTPAKNTEAFF. The chain is built from TRBV12-3 or TRBV12-4 and TRBJ1-1; D call uncertain. The V end lost 2 bases, the J end lost 2 bases, and 12 bases lay between the germline ends. The CDR3 has 15 residues.

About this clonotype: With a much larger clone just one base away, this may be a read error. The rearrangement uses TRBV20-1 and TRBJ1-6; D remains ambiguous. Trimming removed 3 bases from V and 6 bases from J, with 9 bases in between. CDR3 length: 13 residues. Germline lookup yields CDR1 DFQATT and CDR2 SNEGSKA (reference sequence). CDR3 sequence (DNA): TGCAGTGCTAGCCGGGAAAGTAATTCACCCCTCCACTTT. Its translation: CSASRESNSPLHF.

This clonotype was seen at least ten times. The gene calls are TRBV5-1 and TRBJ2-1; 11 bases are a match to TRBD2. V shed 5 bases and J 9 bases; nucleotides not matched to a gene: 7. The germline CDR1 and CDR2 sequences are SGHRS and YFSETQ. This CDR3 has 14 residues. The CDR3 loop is CASRDSGGAGEQFF. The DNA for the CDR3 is TGCGCCAGCAGGGATAGCGGGGGGGCCGGTGAGCAGTTCTTC.

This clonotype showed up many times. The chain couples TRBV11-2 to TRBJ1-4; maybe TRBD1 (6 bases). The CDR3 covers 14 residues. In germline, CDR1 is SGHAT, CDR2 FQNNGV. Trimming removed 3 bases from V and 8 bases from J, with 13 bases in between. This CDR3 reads CASSFLGGDEKLFF. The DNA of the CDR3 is TGTGCCAGCAGCTTTTTGGGGGGCGACGAAAAACTGTTTTTT.

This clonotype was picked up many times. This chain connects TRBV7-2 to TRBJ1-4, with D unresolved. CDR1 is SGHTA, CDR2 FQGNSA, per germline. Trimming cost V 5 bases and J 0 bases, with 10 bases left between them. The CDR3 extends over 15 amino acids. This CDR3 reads CASSPLGTTNEKLFF. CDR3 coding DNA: TGTGCCAGCAGCCCCTTAGGGACAACTAATGAAAAACTGTTTTTT.

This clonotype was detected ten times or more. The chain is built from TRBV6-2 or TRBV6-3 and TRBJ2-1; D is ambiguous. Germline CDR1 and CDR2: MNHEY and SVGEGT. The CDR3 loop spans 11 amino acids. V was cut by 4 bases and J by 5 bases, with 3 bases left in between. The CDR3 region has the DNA TGTGCCAGCAGTTTCGACAATGAGCAGTTCTTC. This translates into CASSFDNEQFF.

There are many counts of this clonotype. The CDR3 region is CASSLGLGNEQYF. The CDR3 region has the DNA TGTGCCAGCAGCTTGGGTTTAGGGAACGAGCAGTACTTC. This chain joins TRBV7-6 and TRBJ2-7, with unresolved D. The CDR3 has 13 residues. V was clipped by 3 bases and J by 5 bases, with 11 bases between them. Germline CDR1 SGHVS, CDR2 FNYEAQ.

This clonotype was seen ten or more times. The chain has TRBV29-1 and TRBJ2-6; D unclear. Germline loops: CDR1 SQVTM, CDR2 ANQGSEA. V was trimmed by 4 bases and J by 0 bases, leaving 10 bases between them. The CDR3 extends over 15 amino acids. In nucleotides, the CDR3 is TGCAGCGTTGGGAATCTGGACTCTGGGGCCAACGTCCTGACTTTC. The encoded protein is CSVGNLDSGANVLTF. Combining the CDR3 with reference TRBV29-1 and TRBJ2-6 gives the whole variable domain SAVISQKPSRDICQRGTSLTIQCQVDSQVTMMFWYRQQPGQSLTLIATANQGSEATYESGFVIDKFPISRPNLTFSTLTVSNMSPEDSSIYLCSVGNLDSGANVLTFGAGSRLTVL.

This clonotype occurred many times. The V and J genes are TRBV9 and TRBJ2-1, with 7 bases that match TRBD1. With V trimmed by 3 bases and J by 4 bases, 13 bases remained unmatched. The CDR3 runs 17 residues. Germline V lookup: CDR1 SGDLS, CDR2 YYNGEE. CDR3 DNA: TGTGCCAGCAGCGCCCCCAATACCGGGACAGTATACAATGAGCAGTTCTTC. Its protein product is CASSAPNTGTVYNEQFF.

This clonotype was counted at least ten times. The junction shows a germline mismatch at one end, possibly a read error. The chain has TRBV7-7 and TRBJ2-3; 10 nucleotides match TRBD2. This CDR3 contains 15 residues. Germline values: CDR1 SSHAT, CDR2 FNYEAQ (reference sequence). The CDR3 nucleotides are TGTGCTAGCAGCTTGGGACTAGCGCGCACAGATACGCAGTATTTT. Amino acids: CASSLGLARTDTQYF. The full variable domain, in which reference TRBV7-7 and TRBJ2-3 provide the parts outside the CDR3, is GAGVSQSPRYKVTKRGQDVTLRCDPISSHATLYWYQQALGQGPEFLTYFNYEAQPDKSGLPSDRFSAERPEGSISTLTIQRTEQRDSAMYRCASSLGLARTDTQYFGPGTRLTVL.

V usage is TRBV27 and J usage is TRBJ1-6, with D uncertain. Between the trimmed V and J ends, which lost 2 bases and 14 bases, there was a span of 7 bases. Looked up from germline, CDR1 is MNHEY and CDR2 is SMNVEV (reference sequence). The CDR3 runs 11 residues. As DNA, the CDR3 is TGTGCCAGCAGTTTAATTCGGTCCCTCCACTTT. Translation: CASSLIRSLHF.

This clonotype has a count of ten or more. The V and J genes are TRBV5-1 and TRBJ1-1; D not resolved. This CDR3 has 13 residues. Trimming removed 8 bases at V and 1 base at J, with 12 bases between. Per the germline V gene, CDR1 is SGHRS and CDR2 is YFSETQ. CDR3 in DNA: TGCGCCAGTGGGCGGCTGTCGAACACTGAAGCTTTCTTT. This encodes CASGRLSNTEAFF.

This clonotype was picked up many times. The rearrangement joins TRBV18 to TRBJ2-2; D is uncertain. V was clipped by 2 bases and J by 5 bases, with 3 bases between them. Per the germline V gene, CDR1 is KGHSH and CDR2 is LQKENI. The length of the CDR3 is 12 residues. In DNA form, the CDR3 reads TGTGCCAGCTCACCAGTTACCGGGGAGCTGTTTTTT. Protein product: CASSPVTGELFF.

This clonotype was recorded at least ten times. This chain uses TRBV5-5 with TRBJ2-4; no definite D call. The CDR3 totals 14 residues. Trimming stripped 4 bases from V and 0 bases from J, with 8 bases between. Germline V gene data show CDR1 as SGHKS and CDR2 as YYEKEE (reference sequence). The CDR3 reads CASSQPLAKNIQYF. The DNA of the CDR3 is TGTGCCAGCAGCCAGCCACTAGCCAAAAACATTCAGTACTTC.

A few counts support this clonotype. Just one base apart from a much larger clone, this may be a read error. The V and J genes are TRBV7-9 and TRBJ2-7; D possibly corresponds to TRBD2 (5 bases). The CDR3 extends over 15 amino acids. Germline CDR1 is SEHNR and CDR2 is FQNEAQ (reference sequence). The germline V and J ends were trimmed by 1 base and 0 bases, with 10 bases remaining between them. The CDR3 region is CASSLGGRSSYEQYF. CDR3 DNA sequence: TGTGCCAGCAGCTTAGGAGGGAGATCCTCCTACGAGCAGTACTTC. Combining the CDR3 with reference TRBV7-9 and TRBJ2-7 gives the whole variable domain DTGVSQNPRHKITKRGQNVTFRCDPISEHNRLYWYRQTLGQGPEFLTYFQNEAQLEKSRLLSDRFSAERPKGSFSTLEIQRTEQGDSAMYLCASSLGGRSSYEQYFGPGTRLTVT.

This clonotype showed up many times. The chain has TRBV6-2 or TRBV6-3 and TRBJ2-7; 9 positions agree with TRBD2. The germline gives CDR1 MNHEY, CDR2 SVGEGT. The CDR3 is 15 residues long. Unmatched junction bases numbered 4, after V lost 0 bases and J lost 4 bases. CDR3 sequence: CASSYSILAGYEQYF. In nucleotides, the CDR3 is TGTGCCAGCAGTTACTCGATACTAGCGGGTTACGAGCAGTACTTC.

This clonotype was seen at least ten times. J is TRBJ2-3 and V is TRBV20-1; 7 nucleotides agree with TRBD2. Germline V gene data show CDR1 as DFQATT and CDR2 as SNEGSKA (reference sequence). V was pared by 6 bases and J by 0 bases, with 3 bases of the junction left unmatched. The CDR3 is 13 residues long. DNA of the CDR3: TGCAGTGCGCTAGCGGCTAGCACAGATACGCAGTATTTT. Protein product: CSALAASTDTQYF.

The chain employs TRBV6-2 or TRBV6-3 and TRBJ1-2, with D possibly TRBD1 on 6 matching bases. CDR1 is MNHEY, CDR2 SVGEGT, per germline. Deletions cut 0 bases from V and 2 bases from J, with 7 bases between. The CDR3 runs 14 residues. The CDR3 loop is CASSYSRGNYGYTF. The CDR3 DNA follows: TGTGCCAGCAGTTACTCAAGGGGGAACTATGGCTACACCTTC.

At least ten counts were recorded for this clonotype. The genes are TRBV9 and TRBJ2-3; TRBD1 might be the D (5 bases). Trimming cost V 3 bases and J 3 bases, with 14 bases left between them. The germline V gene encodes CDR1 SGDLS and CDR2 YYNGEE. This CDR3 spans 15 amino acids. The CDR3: CASSAGPLGTDTQYF. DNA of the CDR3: TGTGCCAGCAGCGCAGGGCCGCTCGGGACAGATACGCAGTATTTT. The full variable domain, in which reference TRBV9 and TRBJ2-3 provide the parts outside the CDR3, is DSGVTQTPKHLITATGQRVTLRCSPRSGDLSVYWYQQSLDQGLQFLIQYYNGEERAKGNILERFSAQQFPDLHSELNLSSLELGDSALYFCASSAGPLGTDTQYFGPGTRLTVL.

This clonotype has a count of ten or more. The CDR3 is CSARRNTEAFF. The CDR3 region has the DNA TGCAGTGCTAGGAGGAACACTGAAGCTTTCTTT. V is TRBV20-1 and J is TRBJ1-1; unclear D gene. This CDR3 contains 11 residues. The germline V gene encodes CDR1 DFQATT and CDR2 SNEGSKA (reference sequence). Deletions cut 3 bases from V and 1 base from J, with 3 bases between.

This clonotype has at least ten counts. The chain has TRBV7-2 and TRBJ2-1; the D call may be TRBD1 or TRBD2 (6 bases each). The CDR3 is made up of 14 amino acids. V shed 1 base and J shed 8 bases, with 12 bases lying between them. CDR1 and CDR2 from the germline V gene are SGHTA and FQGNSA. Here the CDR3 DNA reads TGTGCCAGCAGCTTAGACCGGGGGCCCCATGAGCAGTTCTTC. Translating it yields CASSLDRGPHEQFF.

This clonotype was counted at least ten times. The DNA for the CDR3 is TGCAGTGCTCAATACGGACAGGGTTGGGAGCAGTTCTTC. Protein: CSAQYGQGWEQFF. The chain joins TRBV20-1 to TRBJ2-1; 8 bases align to TRBD1. With 5 bases clipped from V and 10 bases from J, the junction kept 10 bases outside the gene matches. The CDR3 consists of 13 residues. The germline CDR1 and CDR2 sequences are DFQATT and SNEGSKA (reference sequence).

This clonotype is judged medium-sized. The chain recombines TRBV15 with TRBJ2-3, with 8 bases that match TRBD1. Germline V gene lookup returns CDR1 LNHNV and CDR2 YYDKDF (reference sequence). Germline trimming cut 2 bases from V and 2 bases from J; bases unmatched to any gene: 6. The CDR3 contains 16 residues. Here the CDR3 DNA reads TGTGCCACCAGCAGAAGGAGGACAGGGAACACAGATACGCAGTATTTT. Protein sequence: CATSRRRTGNTDTQYF. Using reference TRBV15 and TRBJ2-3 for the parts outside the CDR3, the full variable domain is DAMVIQNPRYQVTQFGKPVTLSCSQTLNHNVMYWYQQKSSQAPKLLFHYYDKDFNNEADTPDNFQSRRPNTSFCFLDIRSPGLGDTAMYLCATSRRRTGNTDTQYFGPGTRLTVL.